This TCR beta chain comes out of a study of T-cell reconstitution after alpha-beta-depleted transplantation in children. This clonotype was seen many times. This CDR3 contains 14 residues. Trimming left V 7 bases short and J 6 bases short, with 19 bases between. The germline V gene has CDR1 ENHRY and CDR2 SYGVKD. For TCRbeta, the library was prepared with unique molecular identifiers. TCRdb redid the calling of the PCR reads with MiXCR, one entry per CDR3 protein. The table includes roughly 120,000 distinct CDR3 sequences, 10% detected once. The receptor was derived from a human donor who donated a stem cell graft to a child with acute lymphoblastic leukemia. The chain recombines TRBV10-3 with TRBJ2-7; the D is unclear. The sequencing here drew on PBMCs from the stem cell graft donor, taken from the stem cell graft. For the CDR3, the DNA is TGTGCCATCATGTCAAGGCAGGCAGGAAGCGAGCAGTACTTC. Protein sequence: CAIMSRQAGSEQYF.